The sequence of this T cell receptor beta chain was determined in a study of cytomegalovirus exposure and HLA in healthy donors. Whole-study findings and limits: Rarity marked most TCR sequences, yet some public TCRs occurred in many donors. Cytomegalovirus-associated status was assigned to approximately 160 TCR beta chains. Reports credit the classifier with highly specific, highly sensitive diagnosis of cytomegalovirus status.

As concerns this clone: Its specificity is not known.

CDR1 is MNHEY and CDR2 is SVGAGI in the germline V gene. Trimming shortened V by 2 bases and J by 0 bases, and 8 bases separated the two germline ends. This CDR3 is 14 amino acids long. TCRdb keeps only in-frame clones here, not all; method: immunoSEQ multiplex PCR. Altogether about 170,000 clones are present, roughly 90% being singletons, with the ten largest covering around 2.3%. This chain connects TRBV6-5 to TRBJ2-7, with no clear D. This sequence was found in a woman between 18 and 29 years old in good health and CMV-seronegative. Sequencing input: PBMCs. The CDR3 sequence: CASSYGTSSYEQYF. The DNA of the CDR3 is TGTGCCAGCAGTTACGGCACAAGCTCCTACGAGCAGTACTTC.